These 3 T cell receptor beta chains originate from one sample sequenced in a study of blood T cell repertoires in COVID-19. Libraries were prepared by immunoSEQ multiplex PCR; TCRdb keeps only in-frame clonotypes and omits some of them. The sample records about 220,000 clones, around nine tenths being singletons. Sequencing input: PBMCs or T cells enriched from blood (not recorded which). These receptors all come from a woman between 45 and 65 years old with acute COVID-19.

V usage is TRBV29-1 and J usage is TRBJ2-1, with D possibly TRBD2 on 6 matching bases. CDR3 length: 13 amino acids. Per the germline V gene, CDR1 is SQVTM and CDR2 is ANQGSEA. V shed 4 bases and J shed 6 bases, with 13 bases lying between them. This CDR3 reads CSVAGLGGNEQFF. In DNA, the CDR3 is TGCAGCGTTGCCGGGTTGGGGGGCAATGAGCAGTTCTTC.

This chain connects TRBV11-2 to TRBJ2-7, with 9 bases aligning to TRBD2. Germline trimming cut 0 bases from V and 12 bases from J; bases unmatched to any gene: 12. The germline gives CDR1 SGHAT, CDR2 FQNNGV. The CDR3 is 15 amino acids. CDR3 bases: TGTGCCAGCAGCTTAGATCTGATTTCAGCGGGAGGCGGGTACTTC. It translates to CASSLDLISAGGGYF.

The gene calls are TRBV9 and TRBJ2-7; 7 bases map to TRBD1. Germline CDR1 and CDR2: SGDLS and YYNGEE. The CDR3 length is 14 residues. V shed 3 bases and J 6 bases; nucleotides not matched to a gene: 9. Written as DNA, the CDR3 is TGTGCCAGCAGCGAAATAGGGACAGTCGGCGAGCAGTACTTC. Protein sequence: CASSEIGTVGEQYF.